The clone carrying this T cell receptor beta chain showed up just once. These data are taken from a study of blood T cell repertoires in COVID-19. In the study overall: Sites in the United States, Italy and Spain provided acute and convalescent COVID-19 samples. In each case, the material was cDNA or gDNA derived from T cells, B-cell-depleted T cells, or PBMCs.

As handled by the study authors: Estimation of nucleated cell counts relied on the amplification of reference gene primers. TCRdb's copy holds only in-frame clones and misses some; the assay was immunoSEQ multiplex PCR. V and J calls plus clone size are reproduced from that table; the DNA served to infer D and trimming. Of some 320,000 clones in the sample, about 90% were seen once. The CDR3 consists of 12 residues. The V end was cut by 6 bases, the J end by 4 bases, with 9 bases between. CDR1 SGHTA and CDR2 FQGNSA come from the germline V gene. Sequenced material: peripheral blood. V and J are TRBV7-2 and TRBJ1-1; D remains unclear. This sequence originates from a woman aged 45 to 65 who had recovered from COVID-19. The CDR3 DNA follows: TGTGCCAGCAGTCGGGAGATCACTGAAGCTTTCTTT. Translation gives CASSREITEAFF. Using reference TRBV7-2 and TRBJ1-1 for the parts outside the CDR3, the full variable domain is GAGVSQSPSNKVTEKGKDVELRCDPISGHTALYWYRQSLGQGLEFLIYFQGNSAPDKSGLPSDRFSAERTGGSVSTLTIQRTQQEDSAVYLCASSREITEAFFGQGTRLTVV.